This is a list of T cell receptor beta chains from one sample in a study of control samples from healthy donors and cancer patients. TCRdb's table, derived via immunoSEQ multiplex PCR, lists solely in-frame clones and lacks some. This sample has some 82,000 clones; about 90% occur once, and the top ten carry 20% to 25%. Material for sequencing was blood. The receptors derive from a man aged 45-65 years in good health. CDR3s include the opening cysteine and the closing phenylalanine or tryptophan. Fields, in order: V gene, clone size, J gene, D gene, CDR3 protein, CDR3 DNA. A D gene is named only where the DNA matches it firmly. A row's size may be missing; if present it is once, few, many or a size class.

TRBV4-1	NA	TRBJ2-7	TRBD2	CASSQGRPGGGYEQYF	TGCGCCAGCAGCCAAGGCCGTCCGGGAGGCGGATACGAGCAGTACTTC
TRBV19	once	TRBJ1-5	NA	CASSPQGWQPQHF	TGTGCCAGTAGTCCGCAGGGTTGGCAGCCCCAGCATTTT
TRBV3-1/TRBV3-2	few	TRBJ1-3	TRBD1	CASSQGQRGHSLSGNTIYF	TGTGCCAGCAGCCAAGGGCAAAGGGGGCACTCCCTCTCTGGAAACACCATATATTTT
TRBV5-5	NA	TRBJ2-1	TRBD1	CASSLVGQDYNEQFF	TGTGCCAGCAGCTTGGTGGGACAGGACTACAATGAGCAGTTCTTC
TRBV3-1/TRBV3-2	NA	TRBJ1-5	NA	CASSQDPESNQPQHF	TGTGCCAGCAGCCAAGACCCGGAATCCAATCAGCCCCAGCATTTT
TRBV19	NA	TRBJ2-3	TRBD2	CASSIWTSSSTDTQYF	TGTGCCAGTAGTATTTGGACTAGCTCAAGCACAGATACGCAGTATTTT
TRBV13	NA	TRBJ2-5	TRBD2	CASSLGGSGGHIRVTQYF	TGTGCCAGCAGCTTAGGAGGTAGCGGGGGCCACATCCGCGTTACCCAGTACTTC
TRBV27	NA	TRBJ1-2	NA	CAGSLGLGGIYGYTF	TGTGCCGGCAGTTTAGGGTTGGGAGGAATCTATGGCTACACCTTC
TRBV9	NA	TRBJ2-3	NA	CASSVRGDGQGGDTQYF	TGTGCCAGCAGCGTACGGGGGGACGGACAGGGTGGAGATACGCAGTATTTT
TRBV28	NA	TRBJ2-5	NA	CASSPTHMAGTQYF	TGTGCCAGCAGTCCCACGCACATGGCTGGGACCCAGTACTTC
TRBV18	NA	TRBJ1-2	TRBD1	CASSLSGTGVDGGIGYTF	TGTGCCAGCTCACTCTCCGGGACAGGGGTCGATGGAGGGATTGGCTACACCTTC
TRBV5-1	NA	TRBJ1-2	NA	CASSLSQELNYGYTF	TGCGCCAGCAGCTTGAGTCAGGAGCTAAACTATGGCTACACCTTC
TRBV24-1	NA	TRBJ2-3	TRBD2	CATSEGLAGRWNTQYF	TGTGCCACCAGTGAGGGACTAGCGGGAAGATGGAATACGCAGTATTTT
TRBV7-2	NA	TRBJ1-2	TRBD1	CASSPAGQGLLGYTF	TGTGCCAGCAGCCCCGCGGGACAGGGACTTTTGGGCTACACCTTC
TRBV7-9	NA	TRBJ2-7	NA	CASSLAGGYEQYF	TGTGCCAGCAGCTTAGCGGGAGGCTACGAGCAGTACTTC
TRBV18	NA	TRBJ1-2	NA	CASSPLGAYYGYTF	TGTGCCAGCTCACCACTTGGGGCTTACTATGGCTACACCTTC
TRBV5-6	NA	TRBJ2-5	TRBD2	CASSPGLARETQYF	TGTGCCAGCAGCCCCGGACTAGCGAGAGAGACCCAGTACTTC
TRBV6-2/TRBV6-3	NA	TRBJ1-3	NA	CASSYSTGNTIYF	TGTGCCAGCAGTTACTCGACTGGAAACACCATATATTTT
TRBV5-1	NA	TRBJ2-3	NA	CASSLAVIQGSTDTQYF	TGCGCCAGCAGCTTGGCCGTGATCCAGGGGAGCACAGATACGCAGTATTTT
TRBV3-1/TRBV3-2	NA	TRBJ2-7	NA	CASSQHGQTYEQYF	TGTGCCAGCAGCCAACACGGACAGACCTACGAGCAGTACTTC
TRBV18	NA	TRBJ2-3	NA	CASSPPFGGTQYF	TGTGCCAGCTCACCGCCTTTTGGGGGTACGCAGTATTTT
TRBV9	NA	TRBJ1-1	NA	CASSPPSVGSEAFF	TGTGCCAGCAGCCCTCCATCGGTTGGGTCCGAAGCTTTCTTT
TRBV7-2	NA	TRBJ1-2	NA	CASSAWTVDGYTF	TGTGCCAGCAGCGCCTGGACAGTGGATGGCTACACCTTC
TRBV24-1	NA	TRBJ2-1	TRBD2	CATSDPSGNYNEQFF	TGTGCCACCAGTGATCCCAGCGGGAACTACAATGAGCAGTTCTTC
TRBV21-1	NA	TRBJ2-3	NA	CASSKVDPAGEPSTDTQYF	TGTGCCAGCAGCAAAGTTGATCCAGCGGGGGAACCTAGCACAGATACGCAGTATTTT
TRBV12-3/TRBV12-4	NA	TRBJ1-2	NA	CASSRQYYGYTF	TGTGCCAGCAGCCGTCAGTACTATGGCTACACCTTC
TRBV15	NA	TRBJ1-5	NA	CATSQAGGNQPQHF	TGTGCCACCAGCCAAGCGGGAGGAAATCAGCCCCAGCATTTT
TRBV24-1	NA	TRBJ1-2	NA	CATSDLRVNYGYTF	TGTGCCACCAGTGATTTGAGGGTAAACTATGGCTACACCTTC
TRBV19	NA	TRBJ2-2	NA	CASSMVRTGELFF	TGTGCCAGTAGTATGGTTAGGACCGGGGAGCTGTTTTTT
TRBV2	NA	TRBJ2-1	NA	CASDGGEQFF	TGTGCCAGCGACGGAGGGGAGCAGTTCTTC
TRBV2	once	TRBJ2-5	NA	CASSRFGGGTGETQYF	TGTGCCAGCAGTCGGTTCGGCGGCGGGACGGGGGAGACCCAGTACTTC
TRBV28	NA	TRBJ1-6	TRBD1	CASSWDRASPLHF	TGTGCCAGCAGTTGGGACAGGGCCTCACCCCTCCACTTT
TRBV6-6	NA	TRBJ1-1	TRBD1	CASSGTGLFAEAFF	TGTGCCAGCAGTGGGACAGGGCTTTTTGCTGAAGCTTTCTTT
TRBV24-1	NA	TRBJ2-5	NA	CATSDPGGSRQETQYF	TGTGCCACCAGTGATCCGGGGGGCAGCCGGCAAGAGACCCAGTACTTC
TRBV6-6	NA	TRBJ1-2	NA	CASSRTSGDLYGYTF	TGTGCCAGCAGTCGAACGTCAGGCGACCTCTATGGCTACACCTTC
TRBV5-6	NA	TRBJ2-1	TRBD2	CASSRTSGPYNEQFF	TGTGCCAGCAGCCGGACTAGCGGGCCCTACAATGAGCAGTTCTTC
TRBV27	NA	TRBJ1-5	TRBD1	CASSSGTGGNQPQHF	TGTGCCAGCAGTTCCGGGACAGGGGGCAATCAGCCCCAGCATTTT
TRBV7-8	NA	TRBJ2-1	NA	CASSSGRGDYNEQFF	TGTGCCAGCAGCTCAGGCAGAGGAGACTACAATGAGCAGTTCTTC
TRBV25-1	NA	TRBJ2-3	NA	CASSVPGSDTQYF	TGTGCCAGCAGTGTGCCCGGTTCAGATACGCAGTATTTT
TRBV27	NA	TRBJ1-2	TRBD1	CASSPLLPTGAHPYGYTF	TGTGCCAGCAGTCCCCTCCTGCCGACAGGGGCCCACCCCTATGGCTACACCTTC
TRBV7-2	NA	TRBJ1-2	TRBD1	CASSLTLQGAYGYTF	TGTGCCAGCAGCTTAACCTTACAGGGGGCCTATGGCTACACCTTC